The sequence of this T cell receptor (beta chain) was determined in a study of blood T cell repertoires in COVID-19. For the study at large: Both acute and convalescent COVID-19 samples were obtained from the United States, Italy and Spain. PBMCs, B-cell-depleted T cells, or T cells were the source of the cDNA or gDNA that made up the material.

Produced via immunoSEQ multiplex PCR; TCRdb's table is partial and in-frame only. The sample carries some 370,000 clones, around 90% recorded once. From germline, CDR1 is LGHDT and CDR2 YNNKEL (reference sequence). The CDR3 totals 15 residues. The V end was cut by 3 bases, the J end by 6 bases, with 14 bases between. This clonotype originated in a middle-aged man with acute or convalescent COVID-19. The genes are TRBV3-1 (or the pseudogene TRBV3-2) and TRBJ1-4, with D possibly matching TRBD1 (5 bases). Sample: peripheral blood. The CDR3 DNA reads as TGTGCCAGCAGCCAGGCCGGGAGAGGGGATGAAAAACTGTTTTTT. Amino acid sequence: CASSQAGRGDEKLFF.